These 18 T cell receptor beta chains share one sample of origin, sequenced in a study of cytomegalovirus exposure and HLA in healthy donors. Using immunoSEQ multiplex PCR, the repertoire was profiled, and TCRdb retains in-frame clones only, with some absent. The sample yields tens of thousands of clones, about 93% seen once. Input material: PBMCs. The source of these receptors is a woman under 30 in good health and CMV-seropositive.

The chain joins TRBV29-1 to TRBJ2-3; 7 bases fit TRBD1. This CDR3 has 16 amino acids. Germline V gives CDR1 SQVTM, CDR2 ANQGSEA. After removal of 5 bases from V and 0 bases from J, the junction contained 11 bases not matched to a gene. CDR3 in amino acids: CSVYSQTGWSTDTQYF. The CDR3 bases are TGCAGCGTTTATTCCCAGACAGGGTGGAGCACAGATACGCAGTATTTT.

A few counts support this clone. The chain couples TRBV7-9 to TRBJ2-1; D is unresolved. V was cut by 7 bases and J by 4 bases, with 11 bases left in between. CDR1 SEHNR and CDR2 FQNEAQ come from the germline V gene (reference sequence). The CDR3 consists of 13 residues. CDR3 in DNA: TGTGCCAGCAAGGCAGGATATTACAATGAGCAGTTCTTC. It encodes CASKAGYYNEQFF.

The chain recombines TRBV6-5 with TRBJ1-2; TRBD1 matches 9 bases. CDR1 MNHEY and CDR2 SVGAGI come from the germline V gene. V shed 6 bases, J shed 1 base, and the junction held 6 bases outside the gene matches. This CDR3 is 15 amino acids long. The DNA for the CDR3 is TGTGCCAGCAGACTACGGACAGGGGTTAACTATGGCTACACCTTC. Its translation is CASRLRTGVNYGYTF.

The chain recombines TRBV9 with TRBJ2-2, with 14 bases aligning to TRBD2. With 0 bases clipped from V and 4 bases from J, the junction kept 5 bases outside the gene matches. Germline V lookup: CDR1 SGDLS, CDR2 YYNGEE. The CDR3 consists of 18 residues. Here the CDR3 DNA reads TGTGCCAGCAGCGTAGTCCCCGGACTAGCGGGGGGCACCGGGGAGCTGTTTTTT. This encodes CASSVVPGLAGGTGELFF.

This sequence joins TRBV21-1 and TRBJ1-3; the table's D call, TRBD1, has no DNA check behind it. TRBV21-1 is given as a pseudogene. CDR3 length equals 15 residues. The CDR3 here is CASSPTGIAGNTIYF. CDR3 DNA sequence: TGTGCCAGCAGCCCTACAGGGATCGCTGGAAACACCATATATTTT.

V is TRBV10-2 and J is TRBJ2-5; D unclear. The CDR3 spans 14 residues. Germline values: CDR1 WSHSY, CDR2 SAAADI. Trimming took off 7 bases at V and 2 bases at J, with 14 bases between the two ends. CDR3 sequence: CASTPLRRQETQYF. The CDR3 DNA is TGCGCCAGCACCCCATTGCGGCGGCAAGAGACCCAGTACTTC.

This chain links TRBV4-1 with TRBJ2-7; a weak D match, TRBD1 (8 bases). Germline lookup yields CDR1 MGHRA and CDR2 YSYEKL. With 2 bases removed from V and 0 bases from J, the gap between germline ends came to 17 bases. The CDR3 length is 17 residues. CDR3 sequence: CASSQKGGTGASYEQYF. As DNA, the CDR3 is TGCGCCAGCAGCCAAAAGGGGGGGACAGGCGCCTCCTACGAGCAGTACTTC.

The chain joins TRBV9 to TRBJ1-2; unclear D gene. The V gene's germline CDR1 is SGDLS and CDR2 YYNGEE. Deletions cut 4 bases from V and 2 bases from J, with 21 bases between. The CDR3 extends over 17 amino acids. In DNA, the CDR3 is TGTGCCAGCAGCCCCTATGGTGAGGGCGCCTTGAACTATGGCTACACCTTC. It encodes CASSPYGEGALNYGYTF.

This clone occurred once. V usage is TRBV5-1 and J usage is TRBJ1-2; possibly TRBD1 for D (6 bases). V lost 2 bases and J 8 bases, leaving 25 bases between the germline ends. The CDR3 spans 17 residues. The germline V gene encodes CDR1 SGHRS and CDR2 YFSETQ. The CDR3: CASSFYQPNREVGGYTF. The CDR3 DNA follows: TGCGCCAGCAGCTTCTACCAACCAAACAGGGAAGTTGGCGGCTACACCTTC.

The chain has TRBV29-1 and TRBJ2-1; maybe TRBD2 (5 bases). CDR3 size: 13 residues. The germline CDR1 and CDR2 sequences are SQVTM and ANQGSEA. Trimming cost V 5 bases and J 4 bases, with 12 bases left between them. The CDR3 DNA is TGCAGCGTTACGGCGGACTTATACAATGAGCAGTTCTTC. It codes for CSVTADLYNEQFF.

CDR3 region: CASSVGHPDRETQYF. CDR3 DNA: TGCGCCAGCAGCGTGGGACACCCCGATAGGGAGACCCAGTACTTC. The rearrangement uses TRBV5-1 and TRBJ2-5; D is possibly TRBD1 (6 bases). V was clipped by 4 bases and J by 5 bases, with 18 bases between them. The CDR3 covers 15 residues. Germline V gene sequence: CDR1 SGHRS, CDR2 YFSETQ.

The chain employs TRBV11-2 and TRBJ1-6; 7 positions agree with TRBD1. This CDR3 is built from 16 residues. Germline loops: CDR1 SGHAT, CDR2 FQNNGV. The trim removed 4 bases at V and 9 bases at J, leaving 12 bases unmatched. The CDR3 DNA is TGTGCCAGCAGCTCGAACTCCAGGGGGATGGGTTCACCCCTCCACTTT. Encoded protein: CASSSNSRGMGSPLHF.

The CDR3, as DNA: TGTGCCAGCAGCCTCCCACTAGCGGGAGTTGGCTACAATGAGCAGTTCTTC. Translating gives CASSLPLAGVGYNEQFF. This sequence joins TRBV4-2 and TRBJ2-1; 11 bases are a match to TRBD2. The CDR3 spans 17 residues. J was trimmed by 3 bases and V by 4 bases; bases with no gene match: 8. The germline V gene encodes CDR1 LGHNA and CDR2 YNFKEQ.

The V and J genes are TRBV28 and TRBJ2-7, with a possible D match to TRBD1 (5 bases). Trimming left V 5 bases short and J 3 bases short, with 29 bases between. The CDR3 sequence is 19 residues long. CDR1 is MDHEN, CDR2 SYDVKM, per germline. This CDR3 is CASSHSYIWGRVEYYEQYF. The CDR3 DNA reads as TGTGCCAGCAGTCATTCCTACATTTGGGGCAGGGTTGAATACTACGAGCAGTACTTC.

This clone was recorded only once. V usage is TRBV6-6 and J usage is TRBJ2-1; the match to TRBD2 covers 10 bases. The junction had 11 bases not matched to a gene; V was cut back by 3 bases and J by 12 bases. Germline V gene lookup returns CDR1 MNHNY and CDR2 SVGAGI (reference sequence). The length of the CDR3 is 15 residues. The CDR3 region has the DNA TGTGCCAGCAGTTATGGGGGACTAGCGAGAATTCGGCAGTTCTTC. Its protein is CASSYGGLARIRQFF.

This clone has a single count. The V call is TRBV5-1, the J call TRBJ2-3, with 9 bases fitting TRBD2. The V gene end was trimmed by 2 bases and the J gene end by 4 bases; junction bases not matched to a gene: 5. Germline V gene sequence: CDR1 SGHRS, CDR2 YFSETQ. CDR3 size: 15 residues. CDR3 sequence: CASSLRAGGPDTQYF. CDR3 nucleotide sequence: TGCGCCAGCAGCTTAAGGGCGGGGGGGCCAGATACGCAGTATTTT.

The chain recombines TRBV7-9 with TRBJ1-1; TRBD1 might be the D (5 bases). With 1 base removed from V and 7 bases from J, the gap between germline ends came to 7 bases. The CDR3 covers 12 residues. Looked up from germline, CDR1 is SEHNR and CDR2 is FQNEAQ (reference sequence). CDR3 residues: CASSLGQLEAFF. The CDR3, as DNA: TGTGCCAGCAGCTTAGGACAGCTTGAAGCTTTCTTT. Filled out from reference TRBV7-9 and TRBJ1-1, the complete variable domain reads DTGVSQNPRHKITKRGQNVTFRCDPISEHNRLYWYRQTLGQGPEFLTYFQNEAQLEKSRLLSDRFSAERPKGSFSTLEIQRTEQGDSAMYLCASSLGQLEAFFGQGTRLTVV.

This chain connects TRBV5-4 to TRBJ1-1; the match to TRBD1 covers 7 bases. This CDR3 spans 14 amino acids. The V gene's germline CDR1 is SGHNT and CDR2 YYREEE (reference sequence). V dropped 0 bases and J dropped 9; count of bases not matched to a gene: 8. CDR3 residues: CASSLAGQKSQAFF. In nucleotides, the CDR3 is TGTGCCAGCAGCTTGGCGGGACAGAAGAGTCAAGCTTTCTTT.